The 13 T cell receptor beta chains listed next were all sequenced from one sample in a study of shared clonotypes between healthy human individuals. The naive CD8 population came from CD45RO-negative cells selected for CCR7, without terminally differentiated effector memory CD45RA+ cells. Data came from immunoSEQ multiplex PCR; TCRdb stores just in-frame clones and leaves some out. The sample contains hundreds of thousands of clones, roughly 95% of which appear only once. Sequenced input: naive CD8+ T cells sorted from blood. Source of these receptors: a woman aged 25 to 39 in good health.

The chain has TRBV2 and TRBJ2-1; 9 bases fit TRBD2. In germline, CDR1 is SNHLY, CDR2 FYNNEI. The CDR3 has 16 residues. V trimming: 1 base; J trimming: 3 bases; junction bases outside the gene matches: 4. The CDR3: CASSEGLAVIYNEQFF. In DNA form, the CDR3 reads TGTGCCAGCAGTGAAGGACTAGCGGTCATCTACAATGAGCAGTTCTTC.

The rearrangement links TRBV19 to TRBJ1-1; D is unclear. The CDR3 contains 13 residues. V shed 3 bases and J shed 0 bases, with 5 bases lying between them. The germline V gene has CDR1 LNHDA and CDR2 SQIVND (reference sequence). Here the CDR3 reads CASSIAMNTEAFF. CDR3 DNA sequence: TGTGCCAGTAGTATTGCCATGAACACTGAAGCTTTCTTT. The full variable domain, its missing parts supplied by reference TRBV19 and TRBJ1-1, is DGGITQSPKYLFRKEGQNVTLSCEQNLNHDAMYWYRQDPGQGLRLIYYSQIVNDFQKGDIAEGYSVSREKKESFPLTVTSAQKNPTAFYLCASSIAMNTEAFFGQGTRLTVV.

This chain links TRBV18 with TRBJ2-7; 8 bases fit TRBD2. The CDR3 runs to 15 residues. V gave up 5 bases and J gave up 2 bases; unmatched junction bases: 8. Germline values: CDR1 KGHSH, CDR2 LQKENI. Here the CDR3 DNA reads TGTGCCAGCTCAATAGCTAGCGGGCGAGCCTACGAGCAGTACTTC. It translates to CASSIASGRAYEQYF.

The rearrangement joins TRBV28 to TRBJ2-7, with D possibly matching TRBD1 (5 bases). Trimming took off 6 bases at V and 6 bases at J, with 12 bases between the two ends. The CDR3 loop spans 12 amino acids. The germline gives CDR1 MDHEN, CDR2 SYDVKM. This CDR3 reads CASRSDSGEQYF. CDR3 in DNA: TGTGCCAGCAGGAGTGACAGTGGCGAGCAGTACTTC.

The V call is TRBV19, the J call TRBJ2-2; 13 nucleotides match TRBD2. CDR3 length equals 18 residues. V lost 5 bases, J lost 0 bases, and 6 bases stayed unmatched. The germline CDR1 and CDR2 sequences are LNHDA and SQIVND (reference sequence). CDR3 nucleotide sequence: TGTGCCAGTAGTTTCAGGACTAGCGGGAGTACGAACACCGGGGAGCTGTTTTTT. Protein sequence: CASSFRTSGSTNTGELFF.

About this clone itself: Other DNA sequences in this specimen translate into the identical CDR3. The V call is TRBV7-9, the J call TRBJ1-5; 8 positions match TRBD1. Germline values: CDR1 SEHNR, CDR2 FQNEAQ (reference sequence). This CDR3 is built from 15 residues. J gave up 2 bases and V 5 bases, and 5 bases lay outside the gene matches. CDR3 nucleotide sequence: TGTGCCAGCAGCCCTCAGGGGGCAGGCAATCAGCCCCAGCATTTT. It codes for CASSPQGAGNQPQHF.

Concerning this clone: Additional DNA sequences in this sample encode the identical CDR3. The V gene is TRBV28, the J gene TRBJ2-7; weak D call: TRBD1 (5 bases). The CDR3 has 13 amino acids. Trimming removed 3 bases at V and 0 bases at J, with 6 bases between. Germline CDR1 reads MDHEN; CDR2 reads SYDVKM. The CDR3 DNA reads as TGTGCCAGCAGTTTCCAGGGCTCCTACGAGCAGTACTTC. Protein product: CASSFQGSYEQYF.

A remark on this clone: Other DNA sequences in this sample translate to the same CDR3. This chain joins TRBV29-1 and TRBJ2-7; 7 nucleotides line up with TRBD1. CDR3 length: 12 residues. The J segment lost 4 bases and the V segment lost 6 bases, leaving 6 bases of the junction unmatched. Germline CDR1 is SQVTM and CDR2 is ANQGSEA. The CDR3 spells CSVGETGYEQYF. The CDR3 bases are TGCAGCGTAGGGGAGACAGGGTACGAGCAGTACTTC.

As concerns this clone: Other DNA sequences in the same sample also yield this CDR3. The V call is TRBV10-2, the J call TRBJ2-7; D perhaps matches TRBD1 (6 bases). Germline V CDR1 and CDR2: WSHSY, SAAADI. This CDR3 has 13 residues. The V end lost 2 bases, the J end lost 4 bases, and 9 bases lay between the germline ends. Written as DNA, the CDR3 is TGCGCCAGCAGTGAGGGCAGGGGATACGAGCAGTACTTC. Protein product: CASSEGRGYEQYF.

The sample holds one count of this clone. The chain is built from TRBV7-9 and TRBJ2-5; 8 bases are shared with TRBD1. V lost 5 bases to trimming and J lost 2 bases; unmatched junction nucleotides: 7. CDR1 SEHNR and CDR2 FQNEAQ come from the germline V gene (reference sequence). The CDR3 contains 15 residues. The CDR3 reads CASSVRQGWQETQYF. Written as DNA, the CDR3 is TGTGCCAGCAGCGTCAGACAGGGGTGGCAAGAGACCCAGTACTTC.

The chain uses TRBV27 and TRBJ1-6; 7 nucleotides line up with TRBD1. The germline CDR1 and CDR2 sequences are MNHEY and SMNVEV (reference sequence). This CDR3 is built from 12 residues. V was clipped by 11 bases and J by 9 bases; unmatched bases: 7. In DNA form, the CDR3 reads TGTGCCCCCAGGGGGGGCGCTTCACCCCTCCACTTT. It yields the protein CAPRGGASPLHF.

V and J are TRBV6-6 and TRBJ2-7; the match to TRBD1 covers 7 bases. Germline CDR1 is MNHNY and CDR2 is SVGAGI (reference sequence). The CDR3 runs 15 residues. Losses at the gene ends were 6 bases for V and 3 bases for J; bases not matched to a gene: 11. The CDR3 region has the DNA TGTGCCAGCAGCAAAATCCGGGACAGAGTCTACGAGCAGTACTTC. Amino acids: CASSKIRDRVYEQYF.

This clone was detected once. In DNA form, the CDR3 reads TGTGCCAGCAGCTTAGCGGGAAAGCTATACGAGCAGTACTTC. It yields the protein CASSLAGKLYEQYF. This chain joins TRBV7-9 and TRBJ2-7; D gene ambiguous. The length of the CDR3 is 14 residues. Germline V gene sequence: CDR1 SEHNR, CDR2 FQNEAQ (reference sequence). V was cut by 0 bases and J by 4 bases, with 10 bases left in between.